The entry below gives a single T cell receptor beta chain sequence along with its context. Per the germline V gene, CDR1 is MNHEY and CDR2 is SMNVEV (reference sequence). The CDR3 is 16 residues long. V lost 5 bases to trimming and J lost 0 bases; unmatched junction nucleotides: 9. Clones were read by immunoSEQ multiplex PCR, and TCRdb kept only the in-frame ones, dropping some. The table shows roughly 30,000 clones, with approximately 90% occurring only once. The source of the sample is a study of T cell changes during pregnancy in multiple sclerosis. The J gene is TRBJ2-7, the V gene TRBV27; TRBD1 matches 8 bases. The receptor comes from a female donor with multiple sclerosis, enrolled in a pregnancy study. The source material was CD8+ T cells from peripheral blood mononuclear cells, sampled in the second trimester of pregnancy. The CDR3 spells CASSLNPTGASYEQYF. The CDR3 DNA follows: TGTGCCAGCAGTCTCAACCCGACAGGGGCCTCCTACGAGCAGTACTTC.